This T cell receptor beta chain is from a study of T cells expressing NK-cell markers. Across the whole study: It was from sorted CD3+CD56+NKG2C+, CD3+CD56+NKG2C- and CD3+CD56-NKG2C+ T cells that TCR beta repertoires came.

From the 5' RACE reads, TCRdb lists one entry per CDR3 protein and no DNA. The listing records about 460,000 distinct CDR3 sequences. CDR1 and CDR2 from the germline V gene are MDHEN and SYDVKM. CDR3 length: 14 amino acids. The chain couples TRBV28 to TRBJ2-2; TCRdb's assignment of TRBD1 cannot be checked, as there is no DNA. The source material was blood T cells: a sorted CD56 or NKG2C T cell subset, CD4+ or CD8+ T cells, or bulk PBMC T cells (not recorded which). This TCR derives from a woman in her forties or fifties in good health. The CDR3 spells CATWDNLNTGELFF.